This T cell receptor beta chain was documented in a study of CD8 T cells in Susac syndrome. RNA was extracted with the RNeasy kit, and a quantity of roughly 0.5 to 1 ug was reverse transcribed using random hexamers. One entry per CDR3 protein, called by TCRdb with MiXCR from the immunoSEQ multiplex PCR reads. The data hold roughly 180,000 distinct CDR3 sequences, with around 94% observed a single time. Germline-derived CDR1 and CDR2 are SGDLS and YYNGEE. V lost 10 bases, J lost 0 bases, and 16 bases stayed unmatched. The CDR3 contains 16 residues. The sequence was obtained from a human donor in good health. Sequences were obtained from CD4+ T cells from PBMCs. This rearrangement joins TRBV9 to TRBJ2-7, with 7 bases fitting TRBD2. The CDR3 bases are TGTGCCGGGACCCCCATTCCAGCGGGGAACTCCTACGAGCAGTACTTC. Translation gives CAGTPIPAGNSYEQYF.